A selection of T cell receptor beta chains follows, all from one sample in a study of cytomegalovirus exposure and HLA in healthy donors. Assay: immunoSEQ multiplex PCR; the TCRdb copy retains only in-frame clones and omits some. The sample carries 90,000 to 100,000 clones, 65% to 85% recorded once. The sequenced sample consisted of PBMCs. The source of these receptors is a man between 18 and 29 years old in good health and CMV-seronegative. Both conserved end residues are part of each CDR3. The order of the fields is V gene, D gene, J gene, clone size, CDR3 DNA, CDR3 protein. A D gene is named only where the DNA matches it firmly. Size tells how often a clone was seen (once, few, many) or the class of an expanded clone, and some rows leave it out.

TRBV7-9	.	TRBJ2-5	.	TGTGCCAGCAGCTTAGACCGGGGGGCCCTGGACTTC	CASSLDRGALDF
TRBV9	.	TRBJ1-6	.	TGTGCCAGCAGCACCCGGGTCGACTATAATTCACCCCTCCACTTT	CASSTRVDYNSPLHF
TRBV5-1	TRBD1	TRBJ2-5	.	TGCGCCAGCAGCGGAGCAGGGGGCGCAGGGGAGACCCAGTACTTC	CASSGAGGAGETQYF
TRBV10-3	.	TRBJ1-1	once	TGTGCCATCAGTGAGGTGGGAGGCGCTGAAGCTTTCTTT	CAISEVGGAEAFF
TRBV15	.	TRBJ1-4	.	TGTGCCACCGCAGCGTTCGGGGTAGGAGTAGCTAATGAAAAACTGTTTTTT	CATAAFGVGVANEKLFF
TRBV5-1	.	TRBJ2-5	.	TGCGCCAGCAGCTTTTCATCCCAATTTCGGGAGACCCAGTACTTC	CASSFSSQFRETQYF
TRBV9	.	TRBJ1-1	.	TGTGCCAGCAGCGTAACAGGGCGGAACACTGAAGCTTTCTTT	CASSVTGRNTEAFF
TRBV10-3	TRBD1	TRBJ2-3	.	TGTGCCATCTCCCCGGGACAGAGCACAGATACGCAGTATTTT	CAISPGQSTDTQYF
TRBV11-2	TRBD1	TRBJ2-7	few	TGTGCCAGCAGCCCGGACAGGGGGGTATTTTACGAGCAGTACTTC	CASSPDRGVFYEQYF
TRBV30	TRBD1	TRBJ1-2	.	TGTGCCTGGAGTGTTAGCAGGGACAGGGAGGCCTACACCTTC	CAWSVSRDREAYTF
TRBV10-3	TRBD1	TRBJ1-1	.	TGTGCCACCTTACCTCAGGGGGCGAACACTGAAGCTTTCTTT	CATLPQGANTEAFF
TRBV6-5	.	TRBJ1-2	.	TGTGCCAGCAGTTACTCGATTGAAGGGGATTATGGCTACACCTTC	CASSYSIEGDYGYTF
TRBV18	.	TRBJ2-3	.	TGTGCCAGCTCACCGCCGACACACACAGATACGCAGTATTTT	CASSPPTHTDTQYF
TRBV25-1	TRBD1	TRBJ2-3	few	TGTGCCAGCAGCGATCTGTCCGGGACAGGGGGCACAGATACGCAGTATTTT	CASSDLSGTGGTDTQYF
TRBV4-2	TRBD2	TRBJ2-1	.	TGTGCCAGCAGCCAAGGGACTAGCGGGGTGTTTGAGCAGTTCTTC	CASSQGTSGVFEQFF
TRBV7-3	TRBD2	TRBJ2-1	.	TGTGCCAGCAGCTCAGCCTTTACTAGCGGGGGCCCTAGGGATGAGCAGTTCTTC	CASSSAFTSGGPRDEQFF
TRBV5-4	.	TRBJ1-4	.	TGTGCCAGCAGCATCTCGACAGGTGGTAATGAAAAACTGTTTTTT	CASSISTGGNEKLFF
TRBV28	TRBD1	TRBJ1-2	.	TGTGCCACCGGGACAGCTGACTATGGCTACACCTTC	CATGTADYGYTF
TRBV6-4	TRBD1	TRBJ1-1	.	TGTGCCAGCAGGTGGCTGACAGGGGTGTGGACTGAAGCTTTCTTT	CASRWLTGVWTEAFF
TRBV19	.	TRBJ1-1	.	TGTGCCAGTAGTCCCAGAGAGGGGGGGACTGAAGCTTTCTTT	CASSPREGGTEAFF
TRBV27	TRBD1	TRBJ2-7	.	TGTGCCAGCAGTGGCGGACAGGGGATACCAACCTACGAGCAGTACTTC	CASSGGQGIPTYEQYF
TRBV10-1	.	TRBJ2-7	.	TGCGCCAGCAGGAAGGACAGCTCCTACGAGCAGTACTTC	CASRKDSSYEQYF
TRBV5-1	.	TRBJ1-1	.	TGCGCCAGCAGCTTATCAGATAATGAAGCTTTCTTT	CASSLSDNEAFF
TRBV10-1	TRBD1	TRBJ2-7	.	TGCGCCAGCAGTGGGGGGCCAGGGGGCGGCTACGAGCAGTACTTC	CASSGGPGGGYEQYF
TRBV15	.	TRBJ1-6	.	TGTGCCACCAGCAGACAGGAACCCAATTCACCCCTCCACTTT	CATSRQEPNSPLHF
TRBV7-6	.	TRBJ2-2	.	TGTGCCAGCAGCCCCACCGTTGAGGGGGAGCTGTTTTTT	CASSPTVEGELFF